The rows below give T cell receptor beta chains drawn from one sample of a study of T-cell reconstitution after alpha-beta-depleted transplantation in children. One entry per CDR3 protein, called by TCRdb with MiXCR from the PCR reads. The sample records approximately 350,000 distinct CDR3 sequences, 15% to 20% being singletons. The material was PBMCs, mostly from graft donor cells, obtained 360 days after TCRalphabeta/CD19-depleted stem cell transplant. The receptors come from a male patient aged 2 to 10 who had a stem cell transplant for acute lymphoblastic leukemia, so the T cells may come from the graft donor. CDR3s include the opening cysteine and the closing phenylalanine or tryptophan. Fields, in order: J gene, D gene, V gene, clone size, CDR3 DNA, CDR3 protein. The D gene is left open where the match is weak. Not every row has a clone size; where given, it reads once, few, many or a size class.

TRBJ1-5 - TRBV9 - TGTGCCAGCAGCGTTAGTCGGCATAGCAATCAGCCCCAGCATTTT CASSVSRHSNQPQHF
TRBJ2-2 - TRBV29-1 once TGCAGCAGCCGGGCGTTAGGTGGGGAGCTGTTTTTT CSSRALGGELFF
TRBJ2-5 TRBD1 TRBV18 many TGTGCCAGCTCATCAGGGGGCCAAGAGACCCAGTACTTC CASSSGGQETQYF
TRBJ1-4 - TRBV6-2/TRBV6-3 few TGTGCCAGCAGTAATCGAAGGGTACCGGAAAAACTGTTTTTT CASSNRRVPEKLFF
TRBJ2-1 TRBD2 TRBV6-1 - TGTGCCAGCCGCATCCCGGGACTAAAAGACAATGAGCAGTTCTTC CASRIPGLKDNEQFF
TRBJ2-6 - TRBV6-2/TRBV6-3 - TGTGCCAGCAGTTACTCGAGATGGAGCATGGGGGCCAACGTCCTGACTTTC CASSYSRWSMGANVLTF
TRBJ1-1 - TRBV12-3/TRBV12-4 few TGTGCCAGCAGGACAGGTTACACTGAAGCTTTCTTT CASRTGYTEAFF
TRBJ2-7 TRBD1 TRBV28 - TGTGCCAGCAGTCCTCCGGGACAGGGCGGTTGGGAGCAGTACTTC CASSPPGQGGWEQYF
TRBJ2-7 TRBD1 TRBV4-2 - TGTGCCAGGGGCCCCGGGACAGTCTACGAGCAGTACTTC CARGPGTVYEQYF
TRBJ2-7 - TRBV25-1 - TGTGCCAGCAGTGAATCAGGGACTTCCTATTACGAGCAGTACTTC CASSESGTSYYEQYF
TRBJ2-2 - TRBV5-1 many TGCGCCAGCAGCTGGTCCGGCACCGGGGAGCTGTTTTTT CASSWSGTGELFF
TRBJ2-5 TRBD1 TRBV12-3/TRBV12-4 - TGTGCCAGCAGTTCTCTTCGACAGGGGTTTCGCGAGACCCAGTACTTC CASSSLRQGFRETQYF
TRBJ2-4 TRBD1 TRBV11-2 - TGTGCCAGCAGCTTCCCGGGACAGGGGGCCAAAAACATTCAGTACTTC CASSFPGQGAKNIQYF